This T cell receptor (beta chain) was observed in a study of control samples from healthy donors and cancer patients. The CDR3 has 14 residues. V was trimmed by 2 bases and J by 7 bases, leaving 14 bases between them. CDR1 SQVTM and CDR2 ANQGSEA come from the germline V gene. Libraries were prepared by immunoSEQ multiplex PCR; TCRdb keeps only in-frame clonotypes and omits some of them. This sample has approximately 150,000 clones, with roughly nine tenths found just once. This sequence originates from a man between 18 and 35 years old in good health. V usage is TRBV29-1 and J usage is TRBJ2-2; no reliable D call. Specimen: blood. CDR3 coding DNA: TGCAGCGTTGAAAGTCTCTCCCTGGGCGGGGAGCTGTTTTTT. This encodes CSVESLSLGGELFF.